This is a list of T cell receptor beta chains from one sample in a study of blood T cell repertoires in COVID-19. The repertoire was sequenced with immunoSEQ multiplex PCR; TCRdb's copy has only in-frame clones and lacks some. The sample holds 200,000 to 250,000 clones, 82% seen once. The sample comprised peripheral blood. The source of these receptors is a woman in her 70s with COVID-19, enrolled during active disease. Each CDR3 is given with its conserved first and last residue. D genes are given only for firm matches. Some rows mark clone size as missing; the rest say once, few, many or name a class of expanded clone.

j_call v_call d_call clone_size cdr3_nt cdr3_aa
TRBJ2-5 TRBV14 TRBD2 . TGTGCCAGCAGCAACCGACTAGCGGGAGGCCAAGAGACCCAGTACTTC CASSNRLAGGQETQYF
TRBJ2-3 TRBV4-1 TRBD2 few TGCGCCAGCAGCCAAGGATCTGGGACTAGCAAATATTTT CASSQGSGTSKYF
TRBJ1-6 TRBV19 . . TGTGCCAGTAGGGGAGGGGAGTCGGAATATTCACCCCTCCACTTT CASRGGESEYSPLHF
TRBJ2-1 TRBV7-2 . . TGTGCCAGCAGCTTTAGCGGAAGCTCCTACAATGAGCAGTTCTTC CASSFSGSSYNEQFF
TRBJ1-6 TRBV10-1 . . TGCGCCAACCAGTGGGGGAGGGTACAGGGCGGCAATTCACCCCTCCACTTT CANQWGRVQGGNSPLHF
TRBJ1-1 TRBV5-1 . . TGCGCCAGCAGCTTGGCTAGGCCGAACACTGAAGCTTTCTTT CASSLARPNTEAFF
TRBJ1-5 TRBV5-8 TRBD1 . TGTGCCAGCAGCCGGGACAGGGGTCTTAGGTCCCAGCATTTT CASSRDRGLRSQHF
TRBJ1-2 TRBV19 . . TGTGCCAGTAGTCTCGACGGGGGGCTGGGTGGCTACACCTTC CASSLDGGLGGYTF
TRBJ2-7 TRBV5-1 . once TGCGCCAGCAGCTTGGCCGGGACAAGCTCCTACGAGCAGTACTTC CASSLAGTSSYEQYF
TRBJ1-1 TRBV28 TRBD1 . TGTGCCAGCAGTTTCAATGGACAGGGGCCCGCGACTGAAGCTTTCTTT CASSFNGQGPATEAFF
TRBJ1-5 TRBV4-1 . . TGCGCCAGCAGCCAAGATAACAGGGCGGACCAGCCCCAGCATTTT CASSQDNRADQPQHF
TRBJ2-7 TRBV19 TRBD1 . TGTGCCAGTCAGCGGACAGGGGGCGCAAAGGGTCATCGAGAGCAGTACTTC CASQRTGGAKGHREQYF
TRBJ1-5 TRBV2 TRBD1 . TGTGCCAGCAGTCCGACAGGGGAGGTACAGCCCCAGCATTTT CASSPTGEVQPQHF
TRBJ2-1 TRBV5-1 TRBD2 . TGCGCCAGCAGCTTGTCTAGACTAGCGGACAATGAGCAGTTCTTC CASSLSRLADNEQFF
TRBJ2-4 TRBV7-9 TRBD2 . TGTGCCAGCAGCTTATTTACGGGAGGGCCTCACATTCAGTACTTC CASSLFTGGPHIQYF
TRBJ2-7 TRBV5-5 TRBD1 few TGTGCCAGCAGCCGGACGGGACAGGGGGCCTACGAGCAGTACTTC CASSRTGQGAYEQYF
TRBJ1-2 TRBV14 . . TGTGCCAGCAGCCAAGTCGTTAGGGGAGGCTACACCTTC CASSQVVRGGYTF
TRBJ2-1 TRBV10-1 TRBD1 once TGCGCCAGCGGCGGACAGGGCTCCAATGAGCAGTTCTTC CASGGQGSNEQFF
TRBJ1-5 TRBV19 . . TGTGCCAGTAGTCAATTCACACCAGCGGGCAATCAGCCCCAGCATTTT CASSQFTPAGNQPQHF
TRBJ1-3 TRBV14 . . TGTGCCAGCAGCCAAGGAGTCGCGGGGGGGCACACCATATATTTT CASSQGVAGGHTIYF
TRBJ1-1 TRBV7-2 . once TGTGCCAGCAGCCCCCAGAACGGGGGAGATGGAGCTTTCTTT CASSPQNGGDGAFF
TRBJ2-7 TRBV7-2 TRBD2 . TGTGCCAGCAGCTTAAGCCCGACTAGCCCTAGCTCCTACGAGCAGTACTTC CASSLSPTSPSSYEQYF
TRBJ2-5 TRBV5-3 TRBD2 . TGTGCCAGAAGCCCCTTTATAAGGGAGGGCCAAAAGACCCAGTACTTC CARSPFIREGQKTQYF
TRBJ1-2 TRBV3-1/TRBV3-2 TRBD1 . TGTGCCAGCAGCCAAGATCAGGGACAGGGTTACTATGGCTACACCTTC CASSQDQGQGYYGYTF
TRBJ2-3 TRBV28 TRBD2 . TGTGCCAGCAGTTTGACTAGCGGGAGTCATACGCAGTATTTT CASSLTSGSHTQYF
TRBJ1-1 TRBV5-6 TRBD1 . TGTGCCAGCAGCTCGCTCGGACAGGGGGCCACTGAAGCTTTCTTT CASSSLGQGATEAFF
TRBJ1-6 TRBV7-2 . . TGTGCCAGCAGCTTGAGTTTGGGGGACACCTATTCACCCCTCCACTTT CASSLSLGDTYSPLHF
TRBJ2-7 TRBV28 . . TGTGCCAGCAGTCTTGGCCCGATTTACGAGCAGTACTTC CASSLGPIYEQYF
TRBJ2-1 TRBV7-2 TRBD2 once TGTGCCAGCAGCCTCCGGGACTATCCTTACAATGAGCAGTTCTTC CASSLRDYPYNEQFF
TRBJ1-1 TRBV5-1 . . TGCGCCAGCAGCTTGCGGGAGGCGATGAACACTGAAGCTTTCTTT CASSLREAMNTEAFF
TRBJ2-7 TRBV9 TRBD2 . TGTGCCAGCAGCGTAGCGGGGGGGCACCCCTACGAGCAGTACTTC CASSVAGGHPYEQYF
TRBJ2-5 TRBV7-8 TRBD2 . TGTGCCAGCAGCTCAATCGTAGCGGGAGGTCAAGAGACCCAGTACTTC CASSSIVAGGQETQYF
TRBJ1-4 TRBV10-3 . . TGTGCCATCAGACAGGGTGAAAAACTGTTTTTT CAIRQGEKLFF
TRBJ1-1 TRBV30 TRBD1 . TGTGCCTGGACACAGGGGGCGATAACTGAAGCTTTCTTT CAWTQGAITEAFF
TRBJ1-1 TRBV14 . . TGTGCCAGCAGCCGAGTCACGGGTGCTGAAGCTTTCTTT CASSRVTGAEAFF
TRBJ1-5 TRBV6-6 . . TGTGCCAGCAGCACCTATAGCAATCAGCCCCAGCATTTT CASSTYSNQPQHF
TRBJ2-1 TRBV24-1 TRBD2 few TGTGCCACCAGTGATTTGAGACTAGCGGGAGGAGCAACTGAGCAGTTCTTC CATSDLRLAGGATEQFF
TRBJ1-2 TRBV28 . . TGTGCCAGCAGTTTTGACATACCTTGGTATGGCTACACCTTC CASSFDIPWYGYTF
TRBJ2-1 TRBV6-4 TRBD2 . TGTGCCAGCGGCAGTGGGGGTAGCGGGAAACCCTACAATGAGCAGTTCTTC CASGSGGSGKPYNEQFF
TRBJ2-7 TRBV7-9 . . TGTGCCAGCAGCTTAACGGTCGAGCAGTACTTC CASSLTVEQYF
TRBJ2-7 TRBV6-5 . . TGTGCCAGCAGGGGGAGGTTGGTGGACGAGCAGTACTTC CASRGRLVDEQYF
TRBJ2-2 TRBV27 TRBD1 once TGTGCCAGCAGTGAACAGGGGGCAACCGGGGAGCTGTTTTTT CASSEQGATGELFF
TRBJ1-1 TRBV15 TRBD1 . TGTGCCACCAGCAGGGACAGGGGGATATCTGAAGCTTTCTTT CATSRDRGISEAFF
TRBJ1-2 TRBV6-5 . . TGTGCCAGCAGCCTCGGAGCCGAATATGGCTACACCTTC CASSLGAEYGYTF
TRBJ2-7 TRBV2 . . TGTGCCATCTCCGGGGGAAGGGCCTACGAGCAGTACTTC CAISGGRAYEQYF
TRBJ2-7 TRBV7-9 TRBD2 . TGTGCCAGCAGTTCTAGCGGGGCCAACTACGAGCAGTACTTC CASSSSGANYEQYF
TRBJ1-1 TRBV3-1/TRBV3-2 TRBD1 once TGTGCCAGCAGCCAGGACAGGGTTCCTGAAGCTTTCTTT CASSQDRVPEAFF
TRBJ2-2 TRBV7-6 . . TGTGCCAGCAGCTTAGAAGTAGCGGCTAACACCGGGGAGCTGTTTTTT CASSLEVAANTGELFF
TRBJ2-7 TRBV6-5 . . TGTGCCAGCAGGAACCTCGGGAGCTACGAGCAGTACTTC CASRNLGSYEQYF
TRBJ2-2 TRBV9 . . TGTGCCAGCAGATCGGGCGGGACGAACACCGGGGAGCTGTTTTTT CASRSGGTNTGELFF
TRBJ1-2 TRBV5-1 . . TGCGCCAGCAGCTTGACAGTAACAAACTATGGCTACACCTTC CASSLTVTNYGYTF
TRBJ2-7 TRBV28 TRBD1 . TGTGCCAGCAGTCCGACAGGGCGATCCTACGAGCAGTACTTC CASSPTGRSYEQYF
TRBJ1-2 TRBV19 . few TGTGCCAGTAGTGTGCTTGGACCGGCCTCGGGAAACTATGGCTACACCTTC CASSVLGPASGNYGYTF
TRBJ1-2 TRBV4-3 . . TGCGCCAGCAGCCAACGGGTAAACGACTATGGCTACACCTTC CASSQRVNDYGYTF
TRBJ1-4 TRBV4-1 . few TGCGCCAGCAGCCAAGTACGGGTGGGGGGTAATGAAAAACTGTTTTTT CASSQVRVGGNEKLFF
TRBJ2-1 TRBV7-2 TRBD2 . TGTGCCAGCAGCTGGTCCGGGACTAGCGGTTCCAGCTCCTACAATGAGCAGTTCTTC CASSWSGTSGSSSYNEQFF
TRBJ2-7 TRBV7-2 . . TGTGCCAGCAGCCGACAGACCTACGAGCAGTACTTC CASSRQTYEQYF
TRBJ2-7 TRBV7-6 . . TGTGCCAGCAGCTTAGGGGCAGCCACTGAGCAGTACTTC CASSLGAATEQYF
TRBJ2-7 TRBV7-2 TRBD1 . TGTGCCAGCAGCACGACAGGGAAGAGCTCCTACGAGCAGTACTTC CASSTTGKSSYEQYF